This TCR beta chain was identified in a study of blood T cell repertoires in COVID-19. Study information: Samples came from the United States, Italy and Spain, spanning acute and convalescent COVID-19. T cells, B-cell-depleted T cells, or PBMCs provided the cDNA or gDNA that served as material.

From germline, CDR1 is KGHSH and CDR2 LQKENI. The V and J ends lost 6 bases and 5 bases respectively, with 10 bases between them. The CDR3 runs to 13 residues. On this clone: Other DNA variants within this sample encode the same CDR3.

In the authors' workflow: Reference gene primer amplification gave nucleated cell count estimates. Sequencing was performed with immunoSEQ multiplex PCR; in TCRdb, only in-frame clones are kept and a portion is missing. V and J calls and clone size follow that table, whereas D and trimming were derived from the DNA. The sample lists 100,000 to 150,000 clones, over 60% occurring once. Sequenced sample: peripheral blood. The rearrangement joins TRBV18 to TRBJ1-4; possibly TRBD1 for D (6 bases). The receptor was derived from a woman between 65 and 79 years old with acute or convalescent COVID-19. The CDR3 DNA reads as TGTGCCAGCTCGCGAGGACAGAATGAAAAACTGTTTTTT. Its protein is CASSRGQNEKLFF.